These 20 T cell receptor beta chains share one sample of origin, sequenced in a study of cytomegalovirus exposure and HLA in healthy donors. Measured with immunoSEQ multiplex PCR; TCRdb has only the in-frame clones, and not every one. Altogether around 400,000 clones are present, about nine tenths being singletons, with the ten largest covering approximately 0.8%. The source material was PBMCs. Receptor source: a woman aged 18 to 35 in good health and CMV-seronegative.

The V call is TRBV6-4, the J call TRBJ1-5, with TRBD1 matching over 9 bases. Germline loops: CDR1 MRHNA, CDR2 SNTAGT. With 5 bases clipped from V and 4 bases from J, the junction kept 6 bases outside the gene matches. CDR3 size: 15 residues. The CDR3 sequence is CASSSGQGENQPQHF. The CDR3 coding sequence is TGTGCCAGCAGTTCGGGACAGGGCGAAAATCAGCCCCAGCATTTT.

This clone showed up just once. The chain combines TRBV15 with TRBJ1-5; D might be TRBD1 (5 bases). Trimming took off 8 bases at V and 7 bases at J, with 15 bases between the two ends. Germline loops: CDR1 LNHNV, CDR2 YYDKDF (reference sequence). This CDR3 region has 13 residues. The CDR3 loop is CATAEPGNQPQHF. The CDR3 nucleotides read TGTGCCACCGCAGAGCCAGGGAACCAGCCCCAGCATTTT.

This rearrangement joins TRBV6-1 to TRBJ2-7, with D possibly matching TRBD2 (5 bases). The CDR3 sequence is 15 residues long. Germline loops: CDR1 MNHNS, CDR2 SASEGT. V lost 2 bases to trimming and J lost 0 bases, with 11 bases between them. Here the CDR3 DNA reads TGTGCCAGCAGTGAAATATCAGGAGGCTCCTACGAGCAGTACTTC. Translation gives CASSEISGGSYEQYF.

CDR3 protein: CASSGDSNYGYTF. In DNA, the CDR3 is TGTGCCAGCAGTGGAGACAGTAACTATGGCTACACCTTC. The rearrangement joins TRBV2 to TRBJ1-2; D perhaps matches TRBD1 (5 bases). This CDR3 region has 13 residues. CDR1 is SNHLY, CDR2 FYNNEI, per germline. The V and J ends lost 4 bases and 1 base respectively, with 7 bases between them.

This clone turned up a few times. The gene calls are TRBV5-4 and TRBJ2-7; unclear D gene. In germline, CDR1 is SGHNT, CDR2 YYREEE (reference sequence). This CDR3 is built from 12 residues. V was clipped by 4 bases and J by 4 bases, with 9 bases between them. The CDR3 region is CASSENRYEQYF. The CDR3 coding sequence is TGTGCCAGCAGCGAAAATCGGTACGAGCAGTACTTC.

The V and J genes are TRBV6-1 and TRBJ2-7; 7 nucleotides line up with TRBD1. Germline V lookup: CDR1 MNHNS, CDR2 SASEGT. The CDR3 extends over 14 amino acids. Trimming took 4 bases from V and 0 from J; bases not matched to a gene: 3. CDR3 sequence (DNA): TGTGCCAGCAGTGGACAGGGTAGCTCCTACGAGCAGTACTTC. Amino acid sequence: CASSGQGSSYEQYF.

This clone was observed a single time. This rearrangement joins TRBV5-1 to TRBJ1-2, with 7 bases matching TRBD1. V lost 0 bases, J lost 6 bases, and 8 bases stayed unmatched. The CDR3 has 15 residues. Per the germline V gene, CDR1 is SGHRS and CDR2 is YFSETQ. The CDR3 reads CASSLEAGGRNGYTF. The CDR3 nucleotides read TGCGCCAGCAGCTTGGAGGCAGGGGGTAGGAATGGCTACACCTTC.

The rearrangement joins TRBV18 to TRBJ2-1, with 7 bases identical to TRBD2. This CDR3 contains 14 residues. The germline CDR1 and CDR2 sequences are KGHSH and LQKENI. V was clipped by 2 bases and J by 9 bases; unmatched bases: 7. CDR3 sequence (DNA): TGTGCCAGCTCACCATCTAGCGGAACTGCTGAGCAGTTCTTC. Amino acids: CASSPSSGTAEQFF.

This rearrangement joins TRBV28 to TRBJ2-3, with D tentatively TRBD2 (6 bases). In germline, CDR1 is MDHEN, CDR2 SYDVKM. The V and J ends lost 6 bases and 2 bases respectively, with 15 bases between them. This CDR3 comprises 15 residues. DNA for the CDR3: TGTGCCAGCAGCTTTGGGGGGTTTGACACAGATACGCAGTATTTT. It translates to CASSFGGFDTDTQYF.

This chain connects TRBV4-1 to TRBJ2-5, with D possibly TRBD2 on 6 matching bases. The CDR3 consists of 17 residues. The germline V and J ends were trimmed by 1 base and 5 bases, with 20 bases remaining between them. Per germline, CDR1 MGHRA and CDR2 YSYEKL. The CDR3 sequence: CASSQAAPRGVRETQYF. Here the CDR3 DNA reads TGCGCCAGCAGCCAAGCTGCTCCTCGCGGGGTAAGGGAGACCCAGTACTTC.

The gene calls are TRBV28 and TRBJ2-3; perhaps TRBD2 as D (6 bases). The CDR3 is 15 amino acids. V shed 3 bases and J shed 6 bases, with 16 bases lying between them. Germline values: CDR1 MDHEN, CDR2 SYDVKM. In DNA, the CDR3 is TGTGCCAGCAGTTTGGCCCAGCGGGCGAGGGATACGCAGTATTTT. Its protein is CASSLAQRARDTQYF.

The V and J genes are TRBV18 and TRBJ2-1; D unresolved. Per the germline V gene, CDR1 is KGHSH and CDR2 is LQKENI. Between the trimmed V and J ends, which lost 1 base and 0 bases, there was a span of 10 bases. The CDR3 runs 16 residues. The CDR3, as DNA: TGTGCCAGCTCACCACTGCATTCCAGCTCCTACAATGAGCAGTTCTTC. It specifies CASSPLHSSSYNEQFF.

A few counts support this clone. The chain uses TRBV5-1 and TRBJ2-2, with D perhaps matching TRBD2 (5 bases). V was shortened by 0 bases and J by 5 bases, with 11 bases between the two germline ends. Germline V lookup: CDR1 SGHRS, CDR2 YFSETQ. CDR3 length: 15 residues. DNA for the CDR3: TGCGCCAGCAGCTTGGCTGGAGGCATAACCGGGGAGCTGTTTTTT. Residues: CASSLAGGITGELFF.

CDR3 residues: CASSLSRTGKYEQYF. CDR3 in DNA: TGTGCCAGCAGCTTGTCGAGGACAGGGAAATACGAGCAGTACTTC. V gene TRBV7-8 combines with J gene TRBJ2-7; the match to TRBD1 covers 8 bases. V gave up 3 bases and J gave up 4 bases; unmatched junction bases: 8. CDR1 is SGHVS, CDR2 FQNEAQ, per germline. The length of the CDR3 is 15 residues.

This clone has a handful of counts. This rearrangement joins TRBV30 to TRBJ1-2, with TRBD1 identical over 10 bases. The germline V gene encodes CDR1 GTSNPN and CDR2 SVGIG (reference sequence). J gave up 4 bases and V 4 bases, and 3 bases lay outside the gene matches. This CDR3 has 13 residues. CDR3: CAWTTGGLYGYTF. The CDR3, as DNA: TGTGCCTGGACGACAGGGGGCCTCTATGGCTACACCTTC. The full variable domain, completed using reference TRBV30 and TRBJ1-2, is SQTIHQWPATLVQPVGSPLSLECTVEGTSNPNLYWYRQAAGRGLQLLFYSVGIGQISSEVPQNLSASRPQDRQFILSSKKLLLSDSGFYLCAWTTGGLYGYTFGSGTRLTVV.

V is TRBV7-6 and J is TRBJ1-4; 9 bases are shared with TRBD1. The junction had 13 bases not matched to a gene; V was cut back by 2 bases and J by 9 bases. CDR1 and CDR2 (germline): SGHVS, FNYEAQ. The CDR3 runs to 17 residues. The CDR3 bases are TGTGCCAGCAGCTTATTAGTCAGTGGACAGGGGTTGAAAAAACTGTTTTTT. It specifies CASSLLVSGQGLKKLFF.

The V gene is TRBV5-4, the J gene TRBJ2-7, with 10 bases that match TRBD2. The germline CDR1 and CDR2 sequences are SGHNT and YYREEE (reference sequence). CDR3 length equals 15 residues. J was trimmed by 0 bases and V by 3 bases; bases with no gene match: 3. This CDR3 reads CASSSRLAGSYEQYF. The CDR3, as DNA: TGTGCCAGCAGCTCACGACTAGCGGGCTCCTACGAGCAGTACTTC.

This rearrangement joins TRBV7-3 to TRBJ2-1, with 13 bases matching TRBD2. Germline CDR1 SGHTA, CDR2 FQGTGA. The V gene end was trimmed by 5 bases and the J gene end by 5 bases; junction bases not matched to a gene: 6. CDR3 length: 16 amino acids. The CDR3 nucleotides are TGTGCCAGCAGCCTGGTAGGGACTAGCGGGAACAATGAGCAGTTCTTC. Residues: CASSLVGTSGNNEQFF.

The chain has TRBV10-1 and TRBJ2-7, with D perhaps matching TRBD2 (5 bases). This CDR3 region has 17 residues. Germline CDR1 and CDR2: WNHNN and SYGVQD (reference sequence). V was pared by 0 bases and J by 3 bases, with 18 bases between. The CDR3: CASSESEEGFPIYEQYF. The CDR3, as DNA: TGCGCCAGCAGTGAGTCGGAGGAAGGGTTCCCAATCTACGAGCAGTACTTC.

CDR3 protein: CASSSGLAGVGEQFF. The CDR3 nucleotides are TGTGCCAGCAGCTCCGGACTAGCGGGCGTTGGGGAGCAGTTCTTC. This chain joins TRBV11-2 and TRBJ2-1, with TRBD2 matching over 11 bases. CDR3 size: 15 residues. From germline, CDR1 is SGHAT and CDR2 FQNNGV. V dropped 4 bases and J dropped 10; count of bases not matched to a gene: 9. Full variable domain (missing parts from reference TRBV11-2 and TRBJ2-1): EAGVAQSPRYKIIEKRQSVAFWCNPISGHATLYWYQQILGQGPKLLIQFQNNGVVDDSQLPKDRFSAERLKGVDSTLKIQPAKLEDSAVYLCASSSGLAGVGEQFFGPGTRLTVL.